The 29 T cell receptor beta chains below all came from one sample that was sequenced in a study of blood T cells in healthy people across ages. Then a second PCR, running roughly 6 to 11 cycles, was carried out with a sample-barcoded 5' primer and a J-beta primer mix. A single record per CDR3 protein comes from TCRdb applying MiXCR to the 5' RACE reads. In the table there are around 1,900,000 distinct CDR3 sequences, 30% to 40% of which are singletons. Sequences were obtained from blood. Receptor source: a human donor in good health.

V is TRBV12-3 or TRBV12-4 and J is TRBJ2-3, with 11 bases that match TRBD2. The CDR3 runs 17 residues. The junction had 9 bases not matched to a gene; V was cut back by 7 bases and J by 0 bases. The CDR3 DNA reads TGTGCCAGCATTAGCGGGGGGGCCGTCCCTAGCACAGATACGCAGTATTTT. Translation: CASISGGAVPSTDTQYF.

This clonotype was picked up many times. The rearrangement uses TRBV4-1 and TRBJ1-2, with D possibly being TRBD1 (6 bases). This CDR3 has 14 amino acids. V was cut by 1 base and J by 4 bases, with 10 bases left in between. CDR1 is MGHRA, CDR2 YSYEKL, per germline. CDR3: CASSQVTGAYGYTF. The CDR3 DNA reads TGCGCCAGCAGCCAAGTGACAGGCGCCTATGGCTACACCTTC.

V and J are TRBV12-3 or TRBV12-4 and TRBJ2-1; D not certain. V was pared by 3 bases and J by 0 bases, with 15 bases between. This CDR3 contains 17 residues. CDR3 loop: CASSFAAGAISYNEQFF. CDR3 bases: TGTGCCAGCAGTTTTGCGGCAGGAGCCATCTCCTACAATGAGCAGTTCTTC.

The sample holds a few counts of this clonotype. The chain joins TRBV28 to TRBJ1-5; tentative D call: TRBD1 (5 bases). The germline V and J ends were trimmed by 2 bases and 7 bases, with 18 bases remaining between them. There are 16 residues in the CDR3. From germline, CDR1 is MDHEN and CDR2 SYDVKM. The CDR3 nucleotides read TGTGCCAGCAGTTTAGGGGGGGTCGCAGGGAGCCAGCCCCAGCATTTT. This gives the protein CASSLGGVAGSQPQHF.

This chain uses TRBV30 with TRBJ2-1, with D possibly matching TRBD2 (5 bases). The CDR3 runs to 16 residues. Germline CDR1 and CDR2: GTSNPN and SVGIG (reference sequence). The V end lost 2 bases, the J end lost 0 bases, and 14 bases lay between the germline ends. CDR3 residues: CAWSTGVGISYNEQFF. The CDR3 DNA is TGTGCCTGGAGTACCGGGGTGGGGATCTCCTACAATGAGCAGTTCTTC.

The rearrangement joins TRBV7-2 to TRBJ2-7; unclear D gene. Germline assignment: CDR1 SGHTA and CDR2 FQGNSA. Trimming shortened V by 3 bases and J by 0 bases, and 9 bases separated the two germline ends. There are 14 residues in the CDR3. CDR3 in DNA: TGTGCCAGCAGCTTGTTACGGGCCTCCTACGAGCAGTACTTC. It yields the protein CASSLLRASYEQYF.

V gene TRBV7-2 combines with J gene TRBJ2-3, with 9 positions matching TRBD2. From germline, CDR1 is SGHTA and CDR2 FQGNSA. The CDR3 contains 15 residues. The V and J ends lost 5 bases and 2 bases, in that order; junction bases with no gene match: 5. This chain's CDR3 is CASSPIAGATDTQYF. In DNA form, the CDR3 reads TGTGCCAGCAGCCCAATAGCGGGGGCCACAGATACGCAGTATTTT.

The rearrangement joins TRBV11-2 to TRBJ2-1; the D gene is possibly TRBD2 (6 bases). The V end was cut by 5 bases, the J end by 4 bases, with 15 bases between. Germline CDR1 is SGHAT and CDR2 is FQNNGV. The CDR3 length is 15 residues. The CDR3 loop is CASSPPGVKYNEQFF. The CDR3 nucleotides read TGTGCCAGCAGCCCCCCGGGAGTCAAATACAATGAGCAGTTCTTC.

This chain connects TRBV12-3 or TRBV12-4 to TRBJ2-5, with TRBD1 matching 7 bases. The CDR3 loop spans 13 amino acids. Trimming took 5 bases from V and 11 from J; bases not matched to a gene: 11. The CDR3 loop reads CASSPTRQGEQYF. CDR3 DNA: TGTGCCAGCAGTCCAACTCGACAGGGAGAGCAGTACTTC.

The rearrangement uses TRBV6-1 and TRBJ2-7; D remains unclear. This CDR3 region has 15 residues. Trimming took off 2 bases at V and 0 bases at J, with 11 bases between the two ends. Germline V lookup: CDR1 MNHNS, CDR2 SASEGT. As DNA, the CDR3 is TGTGCCAGCAGTGAACTGGGCCTAAACTCCTACGAGCAGTACTTC. Amino acids: CASSELGLNSYEQYF.

The chain is built from TRBV7-8 and TRBJ2-7; perhaps D is TRBD1 or TRBD2 (5 bases each). The V gene's germline CDR1 is SGHVS and CDR2 FQNEAQ. This CDR3 has 14 amino acids. Trimming pared 6 bases from V and 3 bases from J, leaving 15 bases between. The CDR3 coding sequence is TGTGCCAGCAGTACCGGGACGCACCTCTACGAGCAGTACTTC. Protein sequence: CASSTGTHLYEQYF.

This clonotype was seen only a few times. The V call is TRBV6-6, the J call TRBJ1-4; D is ambiguous. The CDR3 runs 15 residues. V was clipped by 2 bases and J by 8 bases, with 15 bases between them. Germline loops: CDR1 MNHNY, CDR2 SVGAGI (reference sequence). The CDR3 DNA follows: TGTGCCAGCAGTTACGCCGCGGTGGTACGGGAAAAACTGTTTTTT. Residues: CASSYAAVVREKLFF.

The chain uses TRBV20-1 and TRBJ2-7; no definite D call. The CDR3 extends over 11 amino acids. V gave up 6 bases and J gave up 6 bases, with 12 bases separating them. Germline CDR1 and CDR2: DFQATT and SNEGSKA (reference sequence). CDR3 in DNA: TGCAGTGCGCTCCTCCCACCCGAGCAGTACTTC. Protein sequence: CSALLPPEQYF.

The chain couples TRBV10-3 to TRBJ1-6, with TRBD1 as a possible D gene (5 bases). V lost 5 bases and J lost 14, with 19 bases in between. Germline-derived CDR1 and CDR2 are ENHRY and SYGVKD. This CDR3 is built from 14 residues. The CDR3 protein is CAISTGLFIRALHF. DNA for the CDR3: TGTGCCATCAGTACGGGCCTCTTCATCAGGGCCCTCCACTTT.

The J gene is TRBJ1-5, the V gene TRBV20-1; D gene ambiguous. The CDR3 runs 14 residues. V was trimmed by 3 bases and J by 2 bases, leaving 11 bases between them. Per germline, CDR1 DFQATT and CDR2 SNEGSKA (reference sequence). CDR3 residues: CSARMGVGNQPQHF. In DNA form, the CDR3 reads TGCAGTGCTAGGATGGGTGTCGGCAATCAGCCCCAGCATTTT.

V and J are TRBV4-2 and TRBJ2-3; 8 positions match TRBD2. The CDR3 extends over 18 amino acids. Germline V lookup: CDR1 LGHNA, CDR2 YNFKEQ. Trimming at V came to 0 bases and at J to 0 bases, leaving 8 bases not matched to a gene. The CDR3 DNA reads TGTGCCAGCAGCCAAGATGGGGATGCGGGGGGAAGCACAGATACGCAGTATTTT. Translating gives CASSQDGDAGGSTDTQYF.

The chain is built from TRBV7-2 and TRBJ2-3; D gene ambiguous. This CDR3 spans 15 amino acids. V lost 5 bases to trimming and J lost 3 bases, with 15 bases between them. Germline V gives CDR1 SGHTA, CDR2 FQGNSA. Here the CDR3 reads CASSPSARMTDTQYF. The CDR3 DNA is TGTGCCAGCAGCCCGTCGGCTAGGATGACAGATACGCAGTATTTT.

This chain's CDR3 is CAIREGGYRNGETQYF. CDR3 sequence (DNA): TGTGCCATCAGGGAGGGAGGATACAGGAACGGAGAGACCCAGTACTTC. The V call is TRBV10-3, the J call TRBJ2-5, with D possibly matching TRBD2 (6 bases). From germline, CDR1 is ENHRY and CDR2 SYGVKD. This CDR3 region has 16 residues. Trimming shortened V by 6 bases and J by 4 bases, and 21 bases separated the two germline ends.

The CDR3 spells CSARIPGDSSYEQYF. CDR3 bases: TGCAGTGCTAGAATTCCAGGGGACAGCTCCTACGAGCAGTACTTC. The chain couples TRBV20-1 to TRBJ2-7; TRBD1 matches at 7 bases. CDR1 and CDR2 from the germline V gene are DFQATT and SNEGSKA (reference sequence). The CDR3 spans 15 residues. Germline trimming cut 2 bases from V and 0 bases from J; bases unmatched to any gene: 7.

J is TRBJ2-1 and V is TRBV3-1, with 8 bases fitting TRBD2. Germline V gene data show CDR1 as LGHDT and CDR2 as YNNKEL (reference sequence). The CDR3 consists of 16 residues. With V trimmed by 4 bases and J by 8 bases, 13 bases remained unmatched. This chain's CDR3 is CASSRAGTSQGHEQFF. CDR3 sequence (DNA): TGTGCCAGCAGCCGCGCCGGGACTAGTCAGGGTCATGAGCAGTTCTTC.

This clonotype was seen a handful of times. The chain employs TRBV25-1 and TRBJ2-1, with TRBD2 as a possible D gene (5 bases). V was trimmed by 5 bases and J by 4 bases, leaving 15 bases between them. Germline loops: CDR1 MGHDK, CDR2 SYGVNS. The CDR3 runs 15 residues. The CDR3 DNA follows: TGTGCCAGCAGTCCCCCGGGGTACGAATACAATGAGCAGTTCTTC. This translates into CASSPPGYEYNEQFF.

The chain employs TRBV9 and TRBJ2-5; 13 nucleotides line up with TRBD2. Germline trimming cut 4 bases from V and 5 bases from J; bases unmatched to any gene: 11. In germline, CDR1 is SGDLS, CDR2 YYNGEE. The CDR3 is made up of 17 amino acids. This CDR3 reads CASSSRTSGGPSETQYF. The CDR3 DNA is TGTGCCAGCAGCTCCCGGACTAGCGGGGGACCCTCGGAGACCCAGTACTTC.

The chain has TRBV29-1 and TRBJ1-2; TRBD1 matches 8 bases. The CDR3 is 14 amino acids. J was trimmed by 4 bases and V by 3 bases; bases with no gene match: 7. Germline-derived CDR1 and CDR2 are SQVTM and ANQGSEA. CDR3 in DNA: TGCAGCGTTGACCCAGGGGGCTACCTCTATGGCTACACCTTC. Translating it yields CSVDPGGYLYGYTF. Variable domain in full (rest from reference TRBV29-1 and TRBJ1-2): SAVISQKPSRDICQRGTSLTIQCQVDSQVTMMFWYRQQPGQSLTLIATANQGSEATYESGFVIDKFPISRPNLTFSTLTVSNMSPEDSSIYLCSVDPGGYLYGYTFGSGTRLTVV.

This clonotype has only a few counts. The genes are TRBV6-1 and TRBJ2-3; D unclear. Germline assignment: CDR1 MNHNS and CDR2 SASEGT. Trimming took off 3 bases at V and 2 bases at J, with 9 bases between the two ends. There are 14 residues in the CDR3. This CDR3 reads CASSESLVTDTQYF. The CDR3 region has the DNA TGTGCCAGCAGTGAGTCCCTGGTCACAGATACGCAGTATTTT.

V usage is TRBV28 and J usage is TRBJ2-1; 10 bases are shared with TRBD1. CDR1 and CDR2 from the germline V gene are MDHEN and SYDVKM. This CDR3 region has 15 residues. J gave up 10 bases and V 5 bases, and 11 bases lay outside the gene matches. The CDR3 sequence: CASSAGQGHSYEQFF. In DNA, the CDR3 is TGTGCCAGCAGTGCGGGACAGGGGCACTCCTACGAGCAGTTCTTC. Full variable domain (remainder filled in from reference TRBV28 and TRBJ2-1): DVKVTQSSRYLVKRTGEKVFLECVQDMDHENMFWYRQDPGLGLRLIYFSYDVKMKEKGDIPEGYSVSREKKERFSLILESASTNQTSMYLCASSAGQGHSYEQFFGPGTRLTVL.

This clonotype showed up just a few times. This sequence joins TRBV7-2 and TRBJ1-5; D may be TRBD1 (5 bases). Germline-derived CDR1 and CDR2 are SGHTA and FQGNSA. V lost 1 base, J lost 1 base, and 11 bases lay in between. The CDR3 is 16 amino acids. CDR3 sequence reads: CASSLVGRASNQPQHF. The CDR3 DNA follows: TGTGCCAGCAGCTTAGTGGGCAGGGCCAGCAATCAGCCCCAGCATTTT.

This chain joins TRBV20-1 and TRBJ2-4; D is perhaps TRBD1 or TRBD2 (5 bases each). The V and J ends lost 2 bases and 0 bases respectively, with 14 bases between them. Germline V CDR1 and CDR2: DFQATT, SNEGSKA (reference sequence). This CDR3 has 16 amino acids. CDR3 in DNA: TGCAGTGCTAGACCCTCCCGGGGCCAAGCCAAAAACATTCAGTACTTC. This translates into CSARPSRGQAKNIQYF.

This chain connects TRBV20-1 to TRBJ2-1; D possibly corresponds to TRBD1 (5 bases). The closer fit of TRBJ2-7 to the DNA end suggests the J call may be wrong. Germline CDR1 and CDR2: DFQATT and SNEGSKA (reference sequence). The CDR3 is 16 residues long. CDR3 sequence: CSARDRGRATLGEQYF. The DNA of the CDR3 is TGCAGTGCTAGAGATAGGGGTCGAGCCACCCTCGGCGAGCAGTACTTC.

The chain employs TRBV5-1 and TRBJ2-5; 9 nucleotides match TRBD2. The CDR3 is 14 amino acids. After removal of 8 bases from V and 2 bases from J, the junction contained 7 bases not matched to a gene. Per germline, CDR1 SGHRS and CDR2 YFSETQ. The CDR3 loop reads CASRLGLAQETQYF. The CDR3 DNA sequence: TGCGCCAGTCGTCTGGGACTAGCTCAAGAGACCCAGTACTTC. Together with reference TRBV5-1 and TRBJ2-5, the CDR3 gives the full variable domain: KAGVTQTPRYLIKTRGQQVTLSCSPISGHRSVSWYQQTPGQGLQFLFEYFSETQRNKGNFPGRFSGRQFSNSRSEMNVSTLELGDSALYLCASRLGLAQETQYFGPGTRLLVL.